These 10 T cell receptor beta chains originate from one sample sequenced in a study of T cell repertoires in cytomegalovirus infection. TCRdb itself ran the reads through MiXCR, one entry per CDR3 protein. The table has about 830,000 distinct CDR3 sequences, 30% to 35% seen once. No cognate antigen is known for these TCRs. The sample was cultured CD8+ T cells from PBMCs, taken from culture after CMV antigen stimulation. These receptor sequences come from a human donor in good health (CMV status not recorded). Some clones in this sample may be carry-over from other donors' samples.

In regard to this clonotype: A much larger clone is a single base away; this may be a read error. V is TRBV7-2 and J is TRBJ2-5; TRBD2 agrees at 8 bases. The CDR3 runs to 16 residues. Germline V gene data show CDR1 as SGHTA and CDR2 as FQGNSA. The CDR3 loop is CASSPSPGTREEIQYF. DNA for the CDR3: TGTGCCAGCAGCCCCTCCCCCGGGACTAGGGAAGAGATCCAGTACTTC.

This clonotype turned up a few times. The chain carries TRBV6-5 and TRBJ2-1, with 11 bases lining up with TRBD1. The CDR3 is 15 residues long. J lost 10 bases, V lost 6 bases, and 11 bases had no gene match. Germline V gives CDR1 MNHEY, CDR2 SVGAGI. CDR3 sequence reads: CASSSGGQGAWEQFF. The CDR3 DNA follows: TGTGCCAGCAGCTCAGGAGGACAGGGGGCTTGGGAGCAGTTCTTC.

Written as DNA, the CDR3 is TGTGTCAGCAGCTGGGGGGACACTGAGCATACGAGGCAGTACGTC. Translated: CVSSWGDTEHTRQYV. The chain is built from TRBV11-1 and TRBJ2-7, with D tentatively TRBD1 or TRBD2 (6 bases each). The CDR3 has 15 amino acids. Germline V gene sequence: CDR1 SGHAT, CDR2 FQDESV (reference sequence).

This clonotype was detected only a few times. The CDR3 DNA sequence: TGCGCCAGCAGCTTAACAGCGAATTTCTTCTACGAGCAGTACTTC. It codes for CASSLTANFFYEQYF. The V gene is TRBV5-1, the J gene TRBJ2-7; D is unclear. V lost 2 bases, J lost 3 bases, and 15 bases lay in between. Germline CDR1 reads SGHRS; CDR2 reads YFSETQ. CDR3 length: 15 residues. Drawing the rest from reference TRBV5-1 and TRBJ2-7, the complete variable domain is KAGVTQTPRYLIKTRGQQVTLSCSPISGHRSVSWYQQTPGQGLQFLFEYFSETQRNKGNFPGRFSGRQFSNSRSEMNVSTLELGDSALYLCASSLTANFFYEQYFGPGTRLTVT.

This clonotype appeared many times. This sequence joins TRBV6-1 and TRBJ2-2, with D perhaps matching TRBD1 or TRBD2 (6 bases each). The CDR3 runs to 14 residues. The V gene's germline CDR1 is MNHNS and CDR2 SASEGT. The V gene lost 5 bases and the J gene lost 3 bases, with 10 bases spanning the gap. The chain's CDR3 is CASSSGGHTGELFF. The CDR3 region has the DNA TGTGCCAGCAGTTCCGGGGGCCACACCGGGGAGCTGTTTTTT.

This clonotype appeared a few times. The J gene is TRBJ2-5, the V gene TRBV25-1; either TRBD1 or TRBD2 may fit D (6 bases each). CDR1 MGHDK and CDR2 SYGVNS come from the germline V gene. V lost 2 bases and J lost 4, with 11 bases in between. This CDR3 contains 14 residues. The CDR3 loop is CASSERGRGETQYF. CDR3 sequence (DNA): TGTGCCAGCAGTGAACGGGGGCGAGGAGAGACCCAGTACTTC.

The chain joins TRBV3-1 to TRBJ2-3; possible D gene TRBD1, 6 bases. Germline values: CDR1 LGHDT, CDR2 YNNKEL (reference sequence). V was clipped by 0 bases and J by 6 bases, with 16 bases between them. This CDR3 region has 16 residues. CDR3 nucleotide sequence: TGTGCCAGCAGCCAAGATGGCGCAGGGGTGAGGGATACGCAGTATTTT. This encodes CASSQDGAGVRDTQYF.

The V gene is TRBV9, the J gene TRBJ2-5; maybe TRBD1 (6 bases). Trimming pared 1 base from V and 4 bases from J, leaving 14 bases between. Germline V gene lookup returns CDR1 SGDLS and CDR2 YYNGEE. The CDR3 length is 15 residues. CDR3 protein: CASSVRIGTRETQYF. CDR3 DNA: TGTGCCAGCAGCGTAAGGATTGGGACACGAGAGACCCAGTACTTC.

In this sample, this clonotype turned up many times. The CDR3 sequence is CATPPGQGKYYGYTF. The DNA for the CDR3 is TGTGCCACTCCACCCGGACAGGGCAAATACTATGGCTACACCTTC. The chain has TRBV7-2 and TRBJ1-2, with 8 positions matching TRBD1. Germline lookup yields CDR1 SGHTA and CDR2 FQGNSA. The CDR3 consists of 15 residues. Trimming at V came to 10 bases and at J to 3 bases, leaving 13 bases not matched to a gene.

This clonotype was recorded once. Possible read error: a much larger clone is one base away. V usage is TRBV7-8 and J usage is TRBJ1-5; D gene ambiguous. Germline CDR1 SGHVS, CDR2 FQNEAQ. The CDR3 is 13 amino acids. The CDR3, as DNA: TGTGCCAGCAGCTTACATAGCAATCAGCCCCGGCATTTT. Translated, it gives CASSLHSNQPRHF. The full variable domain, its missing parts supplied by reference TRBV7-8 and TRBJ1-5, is GAGVSQSPRYKVAKRGQDVALRCDPISGHVSLFWYQQALGQGPEFLTYFQNEAQLDKSGLPSDRFFAERPEGSVSTLKIQRTQQEDSAVYLCASSLHSNQPRHFGDGTRLSIL.